This T cell receptor (beta chain) was recorded in a study of T cells in Graves' hyperthyroidism and ophthalmopathy. The CDR3 is 17 residues long. Looked up from germline, CDR1 is MNHEY and CDR2 is SVGAGI. V was pared by 0 bases and J by 7 bases, with 10 bases of the junction left unmatched. Using RNA transcripts as the source, TCR beta CDR3 regions were amplified. The HTBI primer set drove a first-round RT-PCR of the TCR CDR3. Using its own MiXCR run on the multiplex PCR reads, TCRdb lists one record per CDR3 protein. The repertoire includes 360,000 or so distinct CDR3 sequences, approximately 18% of them detected once, and 15% to 17% sits in the top ten.

Sequencing input: blood. J is TRBJ2-7 and V is TRBV6-5; 12 bases map to TRBD1. The clonotype was recovered from a woman between 40 and 50 years old with Graves' ophthalmopathy. The CDR3 DNA reads as TGTGCCAGCAGTTACTCGACCGGGACAGGGGGCCAGAGGGAGCAGTACTTC. Translation: CASSYSTGTGGQREQYF.